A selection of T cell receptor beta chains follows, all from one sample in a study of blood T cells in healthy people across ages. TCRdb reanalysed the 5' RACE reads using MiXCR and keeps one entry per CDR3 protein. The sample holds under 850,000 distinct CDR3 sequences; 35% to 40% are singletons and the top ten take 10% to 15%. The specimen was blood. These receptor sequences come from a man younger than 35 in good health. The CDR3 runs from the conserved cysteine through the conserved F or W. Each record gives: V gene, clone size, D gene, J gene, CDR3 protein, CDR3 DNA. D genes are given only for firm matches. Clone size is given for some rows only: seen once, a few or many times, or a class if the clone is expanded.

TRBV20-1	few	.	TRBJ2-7	CSARVQSGYEQYF	TGCAGCGCTAGAGTGCAGTCTGGCTACGAGCAGTACTTC
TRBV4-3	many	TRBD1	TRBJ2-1	CASSQDHGAGGWEQFF	TGCGCCAGCAGCCAAGATCACGGGGCAGGGGGCTGGGAGCAGTTCTTC
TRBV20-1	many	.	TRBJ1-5	CSARAPGGLNQPQHF	TGCAGTGCTAGAGCCCCGGGGGGGTTGAATCAGCCCCAGCATTTT
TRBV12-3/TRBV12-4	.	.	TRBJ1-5	CASRPTGPSNQPQHF	TGTGCCAGCAGACCGACAGGTCCAAGCAATCAGCCCCAGCATTTT
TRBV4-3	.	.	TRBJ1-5	CASSQEPPPGDNQPQHF	TGCGCCAGCAGCCAAGAACCCCCTCCTGGGGACAATCAGCCCCAGCATTTT
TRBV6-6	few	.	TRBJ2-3	CASSYNWLDTQYF	TGTGCCAGCAGTTATAACTGGCTAGATACGCAGTATTTT
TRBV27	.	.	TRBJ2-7	CASSLSGRGFEQYF	TGTGCCAGCAGTTTATCCGGTCGGGGTTTCGAGCAGTACTTC
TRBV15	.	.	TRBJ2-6	CATSIDRDGVVLTF	TGTGCCACCAGCATAGACCGGGACGGCGTCGTCCTGACTTTC
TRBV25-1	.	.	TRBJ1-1	CASSDSGESTEAFF	TGTGCCAGCAGTGATTCGGGGGAGAGCACTGAAGCTTTCTTT
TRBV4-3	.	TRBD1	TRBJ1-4	CASSQASGQGVNEKLFF	TGCGCCAGCAGCCAAGCCTCCGGACAGGGGGTAAATGAAAAACTGTTTTTT
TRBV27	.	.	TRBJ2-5	CASSLTDSNSQETQYF	TGTGCCAGCAGCCTAACCGACAGTAATAGTCAAGAGACCCAGTACTTC
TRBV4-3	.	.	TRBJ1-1	CASSQDGKNTEAFF	TGCGCCAGCAGCCAAGACGGGAAGAACACTGAAGCTTTCTTT
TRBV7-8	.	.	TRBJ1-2	CASRIRTEGGNYGYTF	TGTGCCAGCAGAATACGGACAGAAGGGGGAAACTATGGCTACACCTTC
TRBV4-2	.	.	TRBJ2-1	CASSQDRLGEQFF	TGTGCCAGCAGCCAAGATAGGTTAGGTGAGCAGTTCTTC
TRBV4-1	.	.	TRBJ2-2	CASSQGKGAGELFF	TGCGCCAGCAGCCAAGGGAAGGGGGCCGGGGAGCTGTTTTTT
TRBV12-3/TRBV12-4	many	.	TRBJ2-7	CASSPQGRSYEQYF	TGTGCCAGCAGTCCTCAGGGCAGATCCTACGAGCAGTACTTC
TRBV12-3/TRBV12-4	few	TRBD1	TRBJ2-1	CASSLPGGRDEQFF	TGTGCCAGCAGTTTACCAGGGGGCAGGGATGAGCAGTTCTTC
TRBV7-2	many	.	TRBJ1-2	CASSTPDSSLYGYTF	TGTGCCAGCAGCACCCCCGACAGCTCCCTTTATGGCTACACCTTC
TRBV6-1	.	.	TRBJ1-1	CASNRRNTEAFF	TGTGCCAGCAACCGGAGAAACACTGAAGCTTTCTTT
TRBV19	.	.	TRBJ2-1	CASKEESYNEQFF	TGTGCCAGTAAGGAGGAGTCCTACAATGAGCAGTTCTTC
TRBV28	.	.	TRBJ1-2	CASSNEGGYGYTF	TGTGCCAGCAGCAACGAAGGGGGATATGGCTACACCTTC
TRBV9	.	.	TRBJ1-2	CASSVDDRNRGSGYTF	TGTGCCAGCAGCGTAGATGACCGCAACAGAGGGAGTGGCTACACCTTC
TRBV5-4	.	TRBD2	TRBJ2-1	CASSFKGGGETQFF	TGTGCCAGCAGCTTTAAGGGCGGGGGTGAGACCCAGTTCTTC
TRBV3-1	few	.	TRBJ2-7	CASSQYSGPSYEQYF	TGTGCCAGCAGCCAATACAGCGGGCCTTCCTACGAGCAGTACTTC
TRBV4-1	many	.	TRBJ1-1	CASSQEGQGGPLNTEAFF	TGCGCCAGCAGCCAAGAGGGGCAGGGTGGGCCCTTAAACACTGAAGCTTTCTTT
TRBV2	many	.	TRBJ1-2	CASSVDSTNYGYTF	TGTGCCAGCAGTGTAGACAGTACAAACTATGGCTACACCTTC
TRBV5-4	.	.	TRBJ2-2	CASSLGAEPTGELFF	TGTGCCAGCAGCTTGGGGGCGGAACCCACCGGGGAGCTGTTTTTT
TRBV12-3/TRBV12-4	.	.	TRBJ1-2	CASSEFGRALNYGYTF	TGTGCCAGCAGTGAGTTCGGTCGAGCCCTTAACTATGGCTACACCTTC
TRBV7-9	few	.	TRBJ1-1	CASSLGGRGAGTEAFF	TGTGCCAGCAGCTTGGGGGGCCGGGGAGCGGGCACTGAAGCTTTCTTT
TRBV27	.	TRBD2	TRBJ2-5	CASSRTSGGNEQYF	TGTGCCAGCAGCCGGACTAGCGGGGGCAATGAGCAGTACTTC
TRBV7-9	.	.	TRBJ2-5	CASSFSAGTVQETQYF	TGTGCCAGCAGCTTTAGTGCCGGGACGGTCCAAGAGACCCAGTACTTC
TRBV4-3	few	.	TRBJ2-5	CASSQVSSMNEQYF	TGCGCCAGCAGCCAAGTTTCATCCATGAATGAGCAGTACTTC
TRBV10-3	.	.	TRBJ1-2	CAIKGTGSLDGYTF	TGTGCCATCAAAGGCACCGGGTCCCTTGATGGCTACACCTTC
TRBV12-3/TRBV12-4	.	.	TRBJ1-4	CASSARRPSFEKLFF	TGTGCCAGCAGCGCCCGACGGCCCTCTTTTGAAAAACTGTTTTTT
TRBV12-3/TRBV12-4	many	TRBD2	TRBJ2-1	CASSKTSGGYNEQFF	TGTGCCAGCAGTAAAACTAGCGGGGGTTACAATGAGCAGTTCTTC
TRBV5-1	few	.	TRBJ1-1	CASSYKDTFNTEAFF	TGCGCCAGCAGTTATAAGGACACCTTTAACACTGAAGCTTTCTTT
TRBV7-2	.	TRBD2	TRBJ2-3	CANSLGSGGAADTQYF	TGTGCCAACAGCTTAGGAAGCGGGGGGGCCGCAGATACGCAGTATTTT
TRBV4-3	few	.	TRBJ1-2	CASSLRLVGAQANYGYTF	TGCGCCAGCAGCCTCCGCCTGGTAGGGGCCCAAGCTAACTATGGCTACACCTTC
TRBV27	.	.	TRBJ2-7	CASSIVSHSYEQYF	TGTGCCAGCAGTATTGTTTCCCACTCCTACGAGCAGTACTTC
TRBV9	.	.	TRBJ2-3	CASSVDGLGADMQYF	TGTGCCAGCAGCGTAGACGGCTTGGGGGCAGATATGCAGTATTTT
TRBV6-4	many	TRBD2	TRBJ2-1	CASSDSRGGNEQFF	TGTGCCAGCAGTGACTCGCGGGGGGGCAATGAGCAGTTCTTC
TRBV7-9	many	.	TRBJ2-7	CASSAPGGSSPYEQYF	TGTGCCAGCAGCGCCCCCGGTGGGTCAAGTCCCTACGAGCAGTACTTC
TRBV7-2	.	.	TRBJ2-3	CASSPQGGLADTQYF	TGTGCCAGCAGCCCCCAGGGGGGTCTCGCAGATACGCAGTATTTT
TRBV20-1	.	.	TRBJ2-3	CSAPPFITSTDTQYF	TGCAGTGCCCCGCCATTTATCACTAGCACAGATACGCAGTATTTT
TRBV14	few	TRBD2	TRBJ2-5	CASSQWEGIGETQYF	TGTGCCAGCAGCCAATGGGAGGGGATTGGTGAGACCCAGTACTTC
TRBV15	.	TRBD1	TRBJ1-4	CATSKPGQGSEKLFF	TGTGCCACCAGCAAACCGGGACAGGGTAGCGAAAAACTGTTTTTT